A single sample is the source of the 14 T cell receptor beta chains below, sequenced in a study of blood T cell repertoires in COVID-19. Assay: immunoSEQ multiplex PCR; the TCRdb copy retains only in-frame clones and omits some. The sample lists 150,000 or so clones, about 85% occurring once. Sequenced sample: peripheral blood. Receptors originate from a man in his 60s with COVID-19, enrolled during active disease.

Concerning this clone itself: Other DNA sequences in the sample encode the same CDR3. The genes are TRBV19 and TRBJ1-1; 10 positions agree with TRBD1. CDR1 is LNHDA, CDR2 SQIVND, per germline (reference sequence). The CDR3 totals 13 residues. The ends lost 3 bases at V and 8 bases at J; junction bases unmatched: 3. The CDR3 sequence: CASSIDRGLEAFF. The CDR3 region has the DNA TGTGCCAGTAGTATCGACAGGGGGCTGGAAGCTTTCTTT.

The CDR3 loop reads CASKGQGAYEQFF. In DNA, the CDR3 is TGTGCCAGCAAGGGGCAGGGGGCCTATGAGCAGTTCTTC. This chain joins TRBV6-6 and TRBJ2-1, with 8 bases fitting TRBD1. The germline V gene has CDR1 MNHNY and CDR2 SVGAGI (reference sequence). This CDR3 comprises 13 residues. V lost 7 bases to trimming and J lost 8 bases; unmatched junction nucleotides: 7.

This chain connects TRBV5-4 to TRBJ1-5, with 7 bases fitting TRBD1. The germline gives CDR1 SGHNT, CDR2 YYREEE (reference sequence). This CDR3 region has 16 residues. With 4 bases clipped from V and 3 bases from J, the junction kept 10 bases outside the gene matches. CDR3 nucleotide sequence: TGTGCCAGCAGCCTCCCCGGGACAGAAATCAATCAGCCCCAGCATTTT. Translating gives CASSLPGTEINQPQHF.

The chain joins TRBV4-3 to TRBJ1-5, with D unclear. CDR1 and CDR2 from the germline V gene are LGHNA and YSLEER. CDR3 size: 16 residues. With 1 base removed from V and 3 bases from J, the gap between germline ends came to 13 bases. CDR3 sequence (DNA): TGCGCCAGCAGCCAAGCGGTGAATGCTTTCAATCAGCCCCAGCATTTT. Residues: CASSQAVNAFNQPQHF.

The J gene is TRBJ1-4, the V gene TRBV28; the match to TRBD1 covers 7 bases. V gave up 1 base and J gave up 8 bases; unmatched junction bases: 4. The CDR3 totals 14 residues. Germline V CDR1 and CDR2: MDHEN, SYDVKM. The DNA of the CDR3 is TGTGCCAGCAGTTTATCAGGGGGTCGGGAAAAACTGTTTTTT. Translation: CASSLSGGREKLFF.

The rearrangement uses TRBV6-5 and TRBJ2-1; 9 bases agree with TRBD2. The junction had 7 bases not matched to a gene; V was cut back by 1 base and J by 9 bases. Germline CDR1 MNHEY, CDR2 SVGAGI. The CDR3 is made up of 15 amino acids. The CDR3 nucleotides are TGTGCCAGCAGTTACTTCGCGGGAGGGGGAGGTGAGCAGTTCTTC. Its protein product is CASSYFAGGGGEQFF.

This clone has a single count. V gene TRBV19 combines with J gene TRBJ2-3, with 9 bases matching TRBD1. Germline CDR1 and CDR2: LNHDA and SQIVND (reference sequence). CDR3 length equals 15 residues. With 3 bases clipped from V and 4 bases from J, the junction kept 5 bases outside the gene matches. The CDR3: CASSMGQGGPDTQYF. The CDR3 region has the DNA TGTGCCAGTAGTATGGGACAGGGAGGGCCAGATACGCAGTATTTT.

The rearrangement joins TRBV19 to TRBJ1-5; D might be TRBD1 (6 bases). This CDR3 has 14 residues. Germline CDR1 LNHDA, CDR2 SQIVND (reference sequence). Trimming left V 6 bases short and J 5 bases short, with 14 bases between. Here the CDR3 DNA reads TGTGCCAGTAGAACGGACAGTCCTCATCAGCCCCAGCATTTT. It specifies CASRTDSPHQPQHF.

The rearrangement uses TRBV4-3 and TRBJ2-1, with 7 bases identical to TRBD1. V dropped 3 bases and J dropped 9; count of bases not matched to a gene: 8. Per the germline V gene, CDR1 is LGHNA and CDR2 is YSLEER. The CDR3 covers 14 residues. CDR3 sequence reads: CASSQIEGALEQFF. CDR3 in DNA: TGCGCCAGCAGCCAGATAGAGGGGGCGCTTGAGCAGTTCTTC.

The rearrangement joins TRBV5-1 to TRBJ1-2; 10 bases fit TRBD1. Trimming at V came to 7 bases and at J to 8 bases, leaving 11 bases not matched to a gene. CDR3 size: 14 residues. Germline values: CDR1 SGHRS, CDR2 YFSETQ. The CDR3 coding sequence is TGCGCCAGCGGACCGGGACAGGGGACTTACGGCTACACCTTC. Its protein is CASGPGQGTYGYTF.

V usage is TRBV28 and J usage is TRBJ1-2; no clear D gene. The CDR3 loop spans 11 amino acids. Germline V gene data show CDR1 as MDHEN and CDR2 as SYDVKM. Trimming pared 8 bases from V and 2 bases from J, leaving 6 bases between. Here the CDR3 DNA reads TGTGCCAGCGGAGAAAACTATGGCTACACCTTC. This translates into CASGENYGYTF.

The DNA of the CDR3 is TGCGCCAGCAGCTTGGAAACGGGAGGGAAGACCCAGTACTTC. Its translation is CASSLETGGKTQYF. The chain combines TRBV5-1 with TRBJ2-5; 8 bases are a match to TRBD2. The trim removed 0 bases at V and 6 bases at J, leaving 4 bases unmatched. Germline values: CDR1 SGHRS, CDR2 YFSETQ. There are 14 residues in the CDR3. The complete variable domain, with remaining parts taken from reference TRBV5-1 and TRBJ2-5, reads KAGVTQTPRYLIKTRGQQVTLSCSPISGHRSVSWYQQTPGQGLQFLFEYFSETQRNKGNFPGRFSGRQFSNSRSEMNVSTLELGDSALYLCASSLETGGKTQYFGPGTRLLVL.

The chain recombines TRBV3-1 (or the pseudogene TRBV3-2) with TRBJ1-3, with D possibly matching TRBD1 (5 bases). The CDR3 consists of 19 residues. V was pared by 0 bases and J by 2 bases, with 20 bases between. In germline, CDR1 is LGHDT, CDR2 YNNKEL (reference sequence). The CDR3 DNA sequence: TGTGCCAGCAGCCAAGATCGGGGGAACCCTGGGCGACCTGGAAACACCATATATTTT. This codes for CASSQDRGNPGRPGNTIYF.

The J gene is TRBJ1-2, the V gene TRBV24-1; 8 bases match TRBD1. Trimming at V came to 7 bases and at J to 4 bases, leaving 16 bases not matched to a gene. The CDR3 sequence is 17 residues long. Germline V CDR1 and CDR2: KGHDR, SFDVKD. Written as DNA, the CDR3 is TGTGCCACCAGCCCTAACAGAATGACAGGGGACGGCTATGGCTACACCTTC. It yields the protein CATSPNRMTGDGYGYTF.